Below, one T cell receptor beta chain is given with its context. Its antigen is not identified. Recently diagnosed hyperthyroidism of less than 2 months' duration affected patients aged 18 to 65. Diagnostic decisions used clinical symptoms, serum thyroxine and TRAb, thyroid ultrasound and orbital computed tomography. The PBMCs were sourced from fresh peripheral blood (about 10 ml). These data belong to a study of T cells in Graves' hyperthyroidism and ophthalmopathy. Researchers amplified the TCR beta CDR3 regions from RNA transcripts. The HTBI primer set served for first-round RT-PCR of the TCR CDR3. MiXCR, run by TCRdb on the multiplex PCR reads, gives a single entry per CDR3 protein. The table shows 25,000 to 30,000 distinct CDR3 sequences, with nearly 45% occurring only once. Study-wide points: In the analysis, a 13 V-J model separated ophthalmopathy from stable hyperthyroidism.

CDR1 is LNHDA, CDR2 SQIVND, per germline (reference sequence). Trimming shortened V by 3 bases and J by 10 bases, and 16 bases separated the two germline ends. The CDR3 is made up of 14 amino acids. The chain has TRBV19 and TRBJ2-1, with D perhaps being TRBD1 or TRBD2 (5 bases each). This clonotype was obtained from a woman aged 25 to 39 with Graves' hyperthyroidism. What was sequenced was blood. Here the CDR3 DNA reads TGTGCCAGTAGTATTGGGGACCGACCCGGCGAGCAGTTCTTC. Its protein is CASSIGDRPGEQFF.